Listed below are T cell receptor beta chains from one sample, sequenced in a study of shared T cell receptors in the human thymus. Some clones are missing from TCRdb's copy, which holds only in-frame ones; the method was immunoSEQ multiplex PCR. The sample has just under 550,000 clones, about 84% seen once. These records were also assigned to another study, of human thymus T cells.

The sample comprised thymocytes. The receptors derive from a boy younger than two with a congenital heart defect. CDR3s include the opening cysteine and the closing phenylalanine or tryptophan.

J: TRBJ2-1
V: TRBV27
CDR3: CASSLERRSAYNEQFF

J: TRBJ2-7
V: TRBV28
CDR3: CASSLPSGYEQYF

J: TRBJ2-2
V: TRBV12-5
CDR3: CASGLVERQGVTGELFF

J: TRBJ2-5
V: TRBV7-9
CDR3: CASSGQGIRETQYF

J: TRBJ2-1
V: TRBV27
CDR3: CASTTTRTNEQFF

J: TRBJ2-7
V: TRBV7-9
CDR3: CASSFGQGPYEQYF

J: TRBJ1-4
V: TRBV14
CDR3: CASSQDSSDRVYLGEKLFF

J: TRBJ1-3
V: TRBV30
CDR3: CAWPQRTVKGLSGNTIYF

J: TRBJ2-7
V: TRBV7-2
CDR3: CASSLVPSIPHEQYF

J: TRBJ2-1
V: TRBV4-3
CDR3: CASSQDLREREGKQGSYNEQFF

J: TRBJ2-7
V: TRBV6-5
CDR3: CASSYPQRYEQYF

J: TRBJ2-7
V: TRBV2
CDR3: CASSYRLAGIAYEQYF

J: TRBJ2-1
V: TRBV9
CDR3: CASSVRERFTYEQFF

J: TRBJ1-4
V: TRBV5-6
CDR3: CASSSTGPLGEKLFF

J: TRBJ2-7
V: TRBV7-3
CDR3: CASSLNRERDEQYF

J: TRBJ1-1
V: TRBV5-8
CDR3: CASSLGVRGDYRLRNTEAFF

J: TRBJ1-5
V: TRBV28
CDR3: CASSRTGRIQPQHF

J: TRBJ2-2
V: TRBV9
CDR3: CASSSVGAGRTGELFF

J: TRBJ2-1
V: TRBV4-3
CDR3: CASSQDRSSLSYNEQFF

J: TRBJ2-7
V: TRBV4-3
CDR3: CASSQLLAGEDEQYF